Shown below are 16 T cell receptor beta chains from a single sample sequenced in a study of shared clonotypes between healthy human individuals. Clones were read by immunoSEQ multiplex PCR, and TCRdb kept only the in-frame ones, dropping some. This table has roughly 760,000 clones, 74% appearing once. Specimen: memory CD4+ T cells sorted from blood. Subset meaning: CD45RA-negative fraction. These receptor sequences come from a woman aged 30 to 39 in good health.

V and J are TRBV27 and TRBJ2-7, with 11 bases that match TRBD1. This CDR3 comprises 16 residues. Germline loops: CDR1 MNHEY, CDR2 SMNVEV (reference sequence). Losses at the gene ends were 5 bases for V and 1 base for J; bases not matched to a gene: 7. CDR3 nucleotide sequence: TGTGCCAGCAGTCCCCTCCGGGACAGGGGGTCCTACGAGCAGTACTTC. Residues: CASSPLRDRGSYEQYF.

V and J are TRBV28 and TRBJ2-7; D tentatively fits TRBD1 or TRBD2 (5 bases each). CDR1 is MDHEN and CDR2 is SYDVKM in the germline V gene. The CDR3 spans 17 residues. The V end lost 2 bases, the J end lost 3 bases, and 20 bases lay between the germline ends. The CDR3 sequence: CASSLGAAQRTIYEQYF. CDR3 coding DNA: TGTGCCAGCAGTTTAGGGGCGGCCCAGCGGACCATCTACGAGCAGTACTTC.

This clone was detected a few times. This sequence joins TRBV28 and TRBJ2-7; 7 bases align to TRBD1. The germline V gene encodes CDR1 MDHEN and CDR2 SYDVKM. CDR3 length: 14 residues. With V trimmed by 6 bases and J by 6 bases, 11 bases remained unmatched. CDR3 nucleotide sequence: TGTGCCAGCAGACCGGGACAGAACCTTGGCGAGCAGTACTTC. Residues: CASRPGQNLGEQYF.

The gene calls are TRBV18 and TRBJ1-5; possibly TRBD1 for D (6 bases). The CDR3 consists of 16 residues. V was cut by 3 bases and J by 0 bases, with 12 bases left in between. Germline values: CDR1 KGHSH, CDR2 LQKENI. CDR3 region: CASSPPQGNSNQPQHF. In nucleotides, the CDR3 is TGTGCCAGCTCACCTCCACAGGGTAATAGCAATCAGCCCCAGCATTTT.

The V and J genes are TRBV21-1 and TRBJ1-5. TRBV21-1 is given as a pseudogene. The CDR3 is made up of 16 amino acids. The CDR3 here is CASSFRGCASNQPQHF. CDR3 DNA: TGTGCCAGCAGCTTTCGAGGGTGTGCTAGCAATCAGCCCCAGCATTTT.

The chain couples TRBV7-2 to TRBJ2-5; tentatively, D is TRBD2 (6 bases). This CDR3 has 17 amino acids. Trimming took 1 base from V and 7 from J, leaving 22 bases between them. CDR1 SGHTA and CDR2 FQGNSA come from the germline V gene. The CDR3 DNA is TGTGCCAGCAGCTTAGTCTATGGGGGAGGAGATCAGGGGACCCAGTACTTC. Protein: CASSLVYGGGDQGTQYF.

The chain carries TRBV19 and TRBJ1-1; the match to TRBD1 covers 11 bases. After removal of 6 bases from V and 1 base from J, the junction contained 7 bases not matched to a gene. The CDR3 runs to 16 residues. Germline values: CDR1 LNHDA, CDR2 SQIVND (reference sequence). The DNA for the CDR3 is TGTGCCAGTAGAACCGGACAGGGGGCGACGAACACTGAAGCTTTCTTT. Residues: CASRTGQGATNTEAFF.

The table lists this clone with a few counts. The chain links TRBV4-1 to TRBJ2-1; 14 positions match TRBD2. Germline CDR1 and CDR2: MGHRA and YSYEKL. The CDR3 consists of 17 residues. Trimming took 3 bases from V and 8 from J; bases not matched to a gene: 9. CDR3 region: CASSHTGTSGRVDEQFF. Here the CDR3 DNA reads TGCGCCAGCAGCCATACCGGGACTAGCGGGAGAGTGGATGAGCAGTTCTTC.

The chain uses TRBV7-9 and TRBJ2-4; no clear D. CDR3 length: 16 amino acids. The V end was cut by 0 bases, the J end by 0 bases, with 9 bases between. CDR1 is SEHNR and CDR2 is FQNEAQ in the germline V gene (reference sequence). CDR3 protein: CASSLAGMGAKNIQYF. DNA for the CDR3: TGTGCCAGCAGCTTAGCAGGGATGGGAGCCAAAAACATTCAGTACTTC.

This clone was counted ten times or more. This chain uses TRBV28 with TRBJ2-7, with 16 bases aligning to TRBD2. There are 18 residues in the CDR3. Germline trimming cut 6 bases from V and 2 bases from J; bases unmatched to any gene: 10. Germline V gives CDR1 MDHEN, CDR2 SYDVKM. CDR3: CASSLFGTSGRATYEQYF. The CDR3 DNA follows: TGTGCCAGCAGCCTTTTCGGGACTAGCGGGAGGGCCACCTACGAGCAGTACTTC. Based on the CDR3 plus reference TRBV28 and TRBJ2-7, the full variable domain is DVKVTQSSRYLVKRTGEKVFLECVQDMDHENMFWYRQDPGLGLRLIYFSYDVKMKEKGDIPEGYSVSREKKERFSLILESASTNQTSMYLCASSLFGTSGRATYEQYFGPGTRLTVT.

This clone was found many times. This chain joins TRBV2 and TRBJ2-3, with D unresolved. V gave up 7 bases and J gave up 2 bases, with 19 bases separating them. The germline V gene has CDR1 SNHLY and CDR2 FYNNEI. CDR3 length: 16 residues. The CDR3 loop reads CASTPPRGRATDTQYF. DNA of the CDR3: TGTGCCAGCACCCCTCCCCGAGGACGGGCCACAGATACGCAGTATTTT.

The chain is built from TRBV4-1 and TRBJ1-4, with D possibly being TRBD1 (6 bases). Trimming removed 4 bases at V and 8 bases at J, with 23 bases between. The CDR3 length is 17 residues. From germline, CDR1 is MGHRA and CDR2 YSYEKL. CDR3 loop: CASSRRRGGPGAEKLFF. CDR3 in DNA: TGCGCCAGCAGCCGAAGGAGGGGGGGTCCTGGTGCGGAAAAACTGTTTTTT.

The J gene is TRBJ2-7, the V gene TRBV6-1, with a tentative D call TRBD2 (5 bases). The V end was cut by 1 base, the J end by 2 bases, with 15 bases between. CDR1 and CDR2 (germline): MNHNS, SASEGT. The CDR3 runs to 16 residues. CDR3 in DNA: TGTGCCAGCAGTGAAGGAGCCAGCGGTTTAGCCTACGAGCAGTACTTC. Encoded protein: CASSEGASGLAYEQYF.

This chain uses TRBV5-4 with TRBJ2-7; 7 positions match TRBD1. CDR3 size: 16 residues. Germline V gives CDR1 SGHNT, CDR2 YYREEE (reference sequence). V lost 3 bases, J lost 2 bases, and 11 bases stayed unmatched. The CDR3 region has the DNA TGTGCCAGCAGCTCAGACAGGGCCCAAACGACCTACGAGCAGTACTTC. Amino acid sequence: CASSSDRAQTTYEQYF. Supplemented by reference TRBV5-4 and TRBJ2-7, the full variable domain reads ETGVTQSPTHLIKTRGQQVTLRCSSQSGHNTVSWYQQALGQGPQFIFQYYREEENGRGNFPPRFSGLQFPNYSSELNVNALELDDSALYLCASSSDRAQTTYEQYFGPGTRLTVT.

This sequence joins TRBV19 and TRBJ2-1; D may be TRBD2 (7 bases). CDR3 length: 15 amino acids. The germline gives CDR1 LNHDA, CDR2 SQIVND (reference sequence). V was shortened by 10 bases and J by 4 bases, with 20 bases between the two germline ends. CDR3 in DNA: TGTGCCACAAGACGGGGGGCGGGAGTGTACAATGAGCAGTTCTTC. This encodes CATRRGAGVYNEQFF. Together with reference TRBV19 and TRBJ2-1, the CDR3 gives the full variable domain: DGGITQSPKYLFRKEGQNVTLSCEQNLNHDAMYWYRQDPGQGLRLIYYSQIVNDFQKGDIAEGYSVSREKKESFPLTVTSAQKNPTAFYLCATRRGAGVYNEQFFGPGTRLTVL.

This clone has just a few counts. The CDR3 sequence is CASSSTGITEAFF. The CDR3, as DNA: TGCGCCAGCAGCTCCACAGGGATCACTGAAGCTTTCTTT. This rearrangement joins TRBV5-1 to TRBJ1-1; possible D gene TRBD1, 6 bases. CDR1 and CDR2 from the germline V gene are SGHRS and YFSETQ. CDR3 length: 13 residues. V was shortened by 3 bases and J by 4 bases, with 10 bases between the two germline ends.